The next 29 T cell receptor beta chains were all read from a single sample in a study of cytomegalovirus exposure and HLA in healthy donors. This PCR relied on a set of 60 Vbeta primers and 13 Jbeta primers. Only in-frame clones appear in the TCRdb table, and some are missing; sequencing was by immunoSEQ multiplex PCR. The sample lists fewer than 150,000 clones; approximately 80% were seen once. The sequencing input was PBMCs. The source is a man aged 45-60 years in good health and CMV-seronegative.

This sequence joins TRBV7-9 and TRBJ2-7; 10 positions agree with TRBD1. Per the germline V gene, CDR1 is SEHNR and CDR2 is FQNEAQ (reference sequence). The CDR3 runs 15 residues. J was trimmed by 5 bases and V by 4 bases; bases with no gene match: 8. CDR3 nucleotides: TGTGCCAGCAGCTCAACCGGGACAGGGGAAGACGAGCAGTACTTC. It encodes CASSSTGTGEDEQYF.

This clone showed up just a few times. J is TRBJ1-1 and V is TRBV9; maybe TRBD1 (5 bases). With 5 bases removed from V and 11 bases from J, the gap between germline ends came to 19 bases. Germline V lookup: CDR1 SGDLS, CDR2 YYNGEE. This CDR3 contains 13 residues. CDR3 loop: CASSDLGEPQAFF. The CDR3 DNA follows: TGTGCCAGCAGTGACTTAGGGGAACCCCAGGCTTTCTTT.

This clone was seen only once. This sequence joins TRBV11-2 and TRBJ2-7, with TRBD2 as a possible D gene (5 bases). Trimming took off 2 bases at V and 2 bases at J, with 7 bases between the two ends. In germline, CDR1 is SGHAT, CDR2 FQNNGV. The CDR3 runs 13 residues. The CDR3 nucleotides read TGTGCCAGCAGCTTATCCGGGACCTACGAGCAGTACTTC. Translated: CASSLSGTYEQYF.

The chain has TRBV28 and TRBJ1-4; D is perhaps TRBD1 (6 bases). Germline values: CDR1 MDHEN, CDR2 SYDVKM. V was clipped by 6 bases and J by 2 bases, with 7 bases between them. The CDR3 length is 13 residues. This CDR3 reads CASRTGTNEKLFF. The CDR3 DNA is TGTGCCAGCAGGACAGGTACTAATGAAAAACTGTTTTTT. The whole variable domain, remainder taken from reference TRBV28 and TRBJ1-4, is DVKVTQSSRYLVKRTGEKVFLECVQDMDHENMFWYRQDPGLGLRLIYFSYDVKMKEKGDIPEGYSVSREKKERFSLILESASTNQTSMYLCASRTGTNEKLFFGSGTQLSVL.

This clone appeared a few times. The V call is TRBV5-6, the J call TRBJ1-3; 8 bases align to TRBD1. Trimming at V came to 4 bases and at J to 0 bases, leaving 6 bases not matched to a gene. The CDR3 is made up of 16 amino acids. Germline CDR1 is SGHDT and CDR2 is YYEEEE. This CDR3 is CASSIDRGHSGNTIYF. The CDR3, as DNA: TGTGCCAGCAGCATCGACAGGGGCCACTCTGGAAACACCATATATTTT.

A single count supports this clone. The chain is built from TRBV5-4 and TRBJ2-1, with TRBD2 matching over 7 bases. There are 15 residues in the CDR3. The J segment lost 0 bases and the V segment lost 2 bases, leaving 2 bases of the junction unmatched. Germline CDR1 is SGHNT and CDR2 is YYREEE (reference sequence). The CDR3 bases are TGTGCCAGCAGCTTCGGCGGGAGCTCCTACAATGAGCAGTTCTTC. Translation gives CASSFGGSSYNEQFF.

The chain links TRBV7-2 to TRBJ2-3; 10 bases agree with TRBD2. V was pared by 5 bases and J by 6 bases, with 8 bases of the junction left unmatched. The germline CDR1 and CDR2 sequences are SGHTA and FQGNSA. The CDR3 length is 15 residues. The CDR3 protein is CASSLLAGVLDTQYF. The CDR3 DNA reads TGTGCCAGCAGCCTCCTAGCGGGGGTATTGGATACGCAGTATTTT.

This clone was seen a single time. J is TRBJ2-5 and V is TRBV12-1; TRBD2, as called in the table, went unchecked against the DNA. TRBV12-1 is a documented pseudogene. The CDR3 covers 17 residues. Here the CDR3 reads CASRDTSWIIVDETQYF. The DNA of the CDR3 is TGTGCCAGCCGTGACACTAGCTGGATCATTGTCGACGAGACCCAGTACTTC.

The chain recombines TRBV7-2 with TRBJ2-7; TRBD1 matches 7 bases. CDR1 and CDR2 from the germline V gene are SGHTA and FQGNSA. The CDR3 loop spans 14 amino acids. V gave up 5 bases and J gave up 3 bases; unmatched junction bases: 7. The chain's CDR3 is CASSPRDRNYEQYF. DNA for the CDR3: TGTGCCAGCAGCCCCCGGGACAGAAACTACGAGCAGTACTTC.

The V call is TRBV6-4, the J call TRBJ1-1, with a tentative D call TRBD1 (6 bases). Germline V gene data show CDR1 as MRHNA and CDR2 as SNTAGT. Trimming took off 6 bases at V and 4 bases at J, with 12 bases between the two ends. CDR3 length: 13 amino acids. The CDR3 loop reads CASRVTGSTEAFF. In nucleotides, the CDR3 is TGTGCCAGCAGGGTTACAGGGAGCACTGAAGCTTTCTTT.

This clone has a handful of counts. In DNA form, the CDR3 reads TGTGCCAGCAGCTTTAGAAAGGGGGGGACCTACGAGCAGTACTTC. Translation gives CASSFRKGGTYEQYF. The chain employs TRBV11-2 and TRBJ2-7, with D possibly matching TRBD2 (7 bases). V was pared by 3 bases and J by 2 bases, with 14 bases between. Germline V gives CDR1 SGHAT, CDR2 FQNNGV. The CDR3 is 15 amino acids.

The CDR3: CASSQGLSAEKLFF. The DNA of the CDR3 is TGTGCCAGCAGCCAAGGACTGTCGGCTGAAAAACTGTTTTTT. The chain links TRBV11-2 to TRBJ1-4; D not resolved. Germline V gives CDR1 SGHAT, CDR2 FQNNGV. V was pared by 5 bases and J by 7 bases, with 14 bases between. The CDR3 consists of 14 residues.

The chain employs TRBV19 and TRBJ1-2; no clear D. Trimming pared 5 bases from V and 8 bases from J, leaving 12 bases between. Looked up from germline, CDR1 is LNHDA and CDR2 is SQIVND (reference sequence). The CDR3 loop spans 12 amino acids. The CDR3: CASSFREGGYTF. For the CDR3, the DNA is TGTGCCAGTAGTTTTCGGGAGGGCGGCTACACCTTC.

V is TRBV30 and J is TRBJ1-1; 7 nucleotides match TRBD1. The CDR3 loop spans 12 amino acids. J was trimmed by 7 bases and V by 3 bases; bases with no gene match: 5. Germline V gives CDR1 GTSNPN, CDR2 SVGIG (reference sequence). CDR3 sequence reads: CAWRGQNREAFF. The CDR3 DNA sequence: TGTGCCTGGAGGGGACAGAACCGTGAAGCTTTCTTT. The whole variable domain, filled in from reference TRBV30 and TRBJ1-1, reads SQTIHQWPATLVQPVGSPLSLECTVEGTSNPNLYWYRQAAGRGLQLLFYSVGIGQISSEVPQNLSASRPQDRQFILSSKKLLLSDSGFYLCAWRGQNREAFFGQGTRLTVV.

This chain links TRBV7-2 with TRBJ1-5; D may be TRBD1 (6 bases). The V end lost 7 bases, the J end lost 6 bases, and 13 bases lay between the germline ends. Germline V CDR1 and CDR2: SGHTA, FQGNSA. CDR3 length: 13 residues. The CDR3 region has the DNA TGTGCCAGCAACCCTGACAGGTCTCAGCCCCAGCATTTT. Encoded protein: CASNPDRSQPQHF.

This chain links TRBV5-5 with TRBJ2-7; D may be TRBD1 (6 bases). CDR3 size: 15 residues. Germline V gives CDR1 SGHKS, CDR2 YYEKEE (reference sequence). V was trimmed by 6 bases and J by 1 base, leaving 17 bases between them. CDR3 nucleotides: TGTGCCAGCACCTCTCTAACACAGGGATCCTACGAGCAGTACTTC. This sequence encodes CASTSLTQGSYEQYF.

This clone was counted only a few times. The chain couples TRBV6-6 to TRBJ2-7; 10 nucleotides line up with TRBD1. The CDR3 consists of 16 residues. Trimming removed 7 bases from V and 0 bases from J; junction bases left unmatched: 9. CDR1 and CDR2 (germline): MNHNY, SVGAGI (reference sequence). CDR3 sequence: CASTTDRGHISYEQYF. The CDR3 DNA sequence: TGTGCCAGCACGACTGACAGGGGGCACATCTCCTACGAGCAGTACTTC.

The V gene is TRBV19, the J gene TRBJ2-7; a weak D match, TRBD1 (6 bases). The CDR3 runs to 15 residues. Germline assignment: CDR1 LNHDA and CDR2 SQIVND (reference sequence). V lost 4 bases and J lost 3, with 16 bases in between. The CDR3 spells CASSTNRDTYYEQYF. The CDR3 region has the DNA TGTGCCAGTAGTACCAATCGGGACACCTACTACGAGCAGTACTTC.

The J gene is TRBJ2-7, the V gene TRBV6-6, with a tentative D call TRBD1 (6 bases). Deletions cut 8 bases from V and 5 bases from J, with 13 bases between. The CDR3 extends over 12 amino acids. CDR1 is MNHNY, CDR2 SVGAGI, per germline (reference sequence). CDR3 residues: CASCRDMDEQYF. CDR3 in DNA: TGTGCCAGCTGCCGGGACATGGACGAGCAGTACTTC.

V gene TRBV10-3 combines with J gene TRBJ1-1; D gene uncertain. The CDR3 consists of 16 residues. Per germline, CDR1 ENHRY and CDR2 SYGVKD. Between the trimmed V and J ends, which lost 4 bases and 2 bases, there was a span of 17 bases. CDR3 in DNA: TGTGCCATCAGTGGGAGGACTAAGGGATTTAACACTGAAGCTTTCTTT. This codes for CAISGRTKGFNTEAFF.

The chain uses TRBV28 and TRBJ2-5; tentative D call: TRBD2 (5 bases). The germline V gene encodes CDR1 MDHEN and CDR2 SYDVKM. Trimming pared 5 bases from V and 1 base from J, leaving 23 bases between. The CDR3 consists of 18 residues. CDR3 in amino acids: CASSMVTYGDLPQETQYF. CDR3 coding DNA: TGTGCCAGCAGTATGGTTACATACGGGGATCTCCCCCAAGAGACCCAGTACTTC.

The gene calls are TRBV9 and TRBJ2-4, with 10 bases matching TRBD2. This CDR3 is 15 amino acids long. Germline loops: CDR1 SGDLS, CDR2 YYNGEE. The V and J ends lost 2 bases and 6 bases, in that order; junction bases with no gene match: 5. The CDR3 DNA follows: TGTGCCAGCAGCGTCCTAGCGGGAGACGGAAACATTCAGTACTTC. This sequence encodes CASSVLAGDGNIQYF.

The chain joins TRBV2 to TRBJ2-5; TRBD2 matches at 8 bases. Germline values: CDR1 SNHLY, CDR2 FYNNEI. The CDR3 is 15 residues long. V was pared by 2 bases and J by 5 bases, with 7 bases of the junction left unmatched. The CDR3 DNA reads TGTGCCAGCAGTGAACCAACGGGAGGGCCGGAGACCCAGTACTTC. Residues: CASSEPTGGPETQYF.

J is TRBJ2-7 and V is TRBV7-2, with TRBD2 as a possible D gene (5 bases). CDR3 length equals 13 residues. V shed 1 base and J shed 6 bases, with 10 bases lying between them. Germline CDR1 and CDR2: SGHTA and FQGNSA. The CDR3 DNA sequence: TGTGCCAGCAGCTTAGTTCGGGAAGGCGAGCAGTACTTC. It yields the protein CASSLVREGEQYF.

As DNA, the CDR3 is TGTGCCAGCAGCTTTCGCGGGGAAGAGACCCAGTACTTC. Its protein is CASSFRGEETQYF. The V call is TRBV5-4, the J call TRBJ2-5, with a possible D match to TRBD2 (6 bases). The V and J ends lost 2 bases and 3 bases respectively, with 8 bases between them. Looked up from germline, CDR1 is SGHNT and CDR2 is YYREEE (reference sequence). The CDR3 covers 13 residues.

The V gene is TRBV18, the J gene TRBJ2-1; possible D gene TRBD1, 6 bases. Germline V gene data show CDR1 as KGHSH and CDR2 as LQKENI. The V and J ends lost 2 bases and 3 bases respectively, with 8 bases between them. This CDR3 is 14 amino acids long. Here the CDR3 DNA reads TGTGCCAGCTCACCAGAGACAGGCTACAATGAGCAGTTCTTC. Its protein is CASSPETGYNEQFF.

The chain employs TRBV2 and TRBJ1-5; D call uncertain. Trimming cost V 4 bases and J 6 bases, with 10 bases left between them. Germline values: CDR1 SNHLY, CDR2 FYNNEI. The CDR3 spans 13 residues. CDR3 in amino acids: CASSGLGGQPQHF. DNA for the CDR3: TGTGCCAGCAGTGGGCTAGGAGGTCAGCCCCAGCATTTT.

V usage is TRBV7-2 and J usage is TRBJ1-6, with 8 bases matching TRBD1. With 3 bases clipped from V and 7 bases from J, the junction kept 8 bases outside the gene matches. The CDR3 consists of 16 residues. Germline CDR1 and CDR2: SGHTA and FQGNSA. In nucleotides, the CDR3 is TGTGCCAGCAGCTTGGCCCCGGGACAGGTCAATTCACCCCTCCACTTT. Translating it yields CASSLAPGQVNSPLHF.

The chain has TRBV19 and TRBJ1-3; maybe TRBD1 (5 bases). CDR3 length: 14 residues. The germline V and J ends were trimmed by 11 bases and 2 bases, with 16 bases remaining between them. Per germline, CDR1 LNHDA and CDR2 SQIVND (reference sequence). The CDR3 DNA follows: TGTGCCGGCGGGGACGGTCGAACTGGAAACACCATATATTTT. Amino acid sequence: CAGGDGRTGNTIYF. Full variable domain (remainder filled in from reference TRBV19 and TRBJ1-3): DGGITQSPKYLFRKEGQNVTLSCEQNLNHDAMYWYRQDPGQGLRLIYYSQIVNDFQKGDIAEGYSVSREKKESFPLTVTSAQKNPTAFYLCAGGDGRTGNTIYFGEGSWLTVV.